Below, one T cell receptor (beta chain) is given with its context. The data were obtained in a study of blood T cell repertoires in COVID-19. Study context: Specimens from acute and convalescent COVID-19 originated in the United States, Italy and Spain.

Sequencing used immunoSEQ multiplex PCR; TCRdb keeps in-frame clones, though not all of them. The repertoire holds about 280,000 clones, with approximately 82% as singletons. V was cut by 2 bases and J by 2 bases, with 7 bases left in between. The CDR3 has 14 amino acids. Germline loops: CDR1 LGHDT, CDR2 YNNKEL (reference sequence). Before they entered the study, exposed participants had met a COVID-19 case within 2 weeks. The sequencing input was PBMCs or T cells enriched from blood (not recorded which). The chain carries TRBV3-1 (or the pseudogene TRBV3-2) and TRBJ1-5; no firm D call. The TCR sequence derives from a man aged 35 to 55 who had been exposed to COVID-19. The CDR3 sequence is CASSQSIGNQPQHF. Written as DNA, the CDR3 is TGTGCCAGCAGCCAATCTATTGGCAATCAGCCCCAGCATTTT.